This T cell receptor (beta chain) comes out of a study of T cells in Graves' hyperthyroidism and ophthalmopathy. On the study more broadly: Peripheral blood collection took place at initial diagnosis, before any treatment.

In this sample, this clonotype turned up many times. Exclusion followed for patients with uncontrolled infection, other autoimmune disease, pregnancy or lactation. Clinical symptoms, serum thyroxine and TRAb, thyroid ultrasound and orbital computed tomography were used for the diagnoses. Amplification targeted TCR beta CDR3 regions from RNA transcripts. TCR CDR3 regions were first amplified by RT-PCR with HTBI primers. TCRdb reanalysed the multiplex PCR reads using MiXCR and keeps one entry per CDR3 protein. The sample lists 300,000 to 400,000 distinct CDR3 sequences, 21% occurring once. V shed 2 bases, J shed 2 bases, and the junction held 3 bases outside the gene matches. In germline, CDR1 is DFQATT, CDR2 SNEGSKA (reference sequence). The length of the CDR3 is 14 residues.

This chain uses TRBV20-1 with TRBJ2-3; the match to TRBD2 covers 8 bases. Sample: blood. This receptor was obtained from a woman aged 50 to 60 with Graves' hyperthyroidism. DNA of the CDR3: TGCAGTGCTAGACCGGGGGGGCTCACAGATACGCAGTATTTT. Translated, it gives CSARPGGLTDTQYF.